Listed below are T cell receptor beta chains from one sample, sequenced in a study of blood T cell repertoires in COVID-19. Produced via immunoSEQ multiplex PCR; TCRdb's table is partial and in-frame only. This sample has a few hundred thousand clones, with 87% found just once. The sequencing input was PBMCs or T cells enriched from blood (not recorded which). The receptors were gathered from a woman aged 25 to 39 who had recovered from COVID-19. CDR3s include the opening cysteine and the closing phenylalanine or tryptophan. A D gene is named only where the DNA matches it firmly. A row's size may be missing; if present it is once, few, many or a size class.

v_gene,d_gene,j_gene,abundance,CDR3aa,CDR3nt
TRBV28,NA,TRBJ1-1,NA,CASSNPSVAFF,TGTGCCAGCAGCAACCCGAGTGTAGCTTTCTTT
TRBV19,NA,TRBJ1-6,NA,CASSILVGDNSPLHF,TGTGCCAGTAGTATTCTGGTAGGGGATAATTCACCCCTCCACTTT
TRBV21-1,NA,TRBJ1-3,NA,CASSIRVPGNTIYF,TGTGCCAGCAGCATACGCGTACCGGGAAACACCATATATTTT
TRBV5-1,TRBD2,TRBJ2-1,few,CASSLERGGHLNNEQFF,TGCGCCAGCAGCTTGGAGCGGGGGGGCCATCTGAACAATGAGCAGTTCTTC
TRBV19,NA,TRBJ2-1,NA,CASSISGVVYNEQFF,TGTGCCAGTAGTATATCGGGGGTGGTCTACAATGAGCAGTTCTTC
TRBV5-6,NA,TRBJ1-3,NA,CASSLRYPGNSGNTIYF,TGTGCCAGCAGCTTGCGCTACCCAGGGAACTCTGGAAACACCATATATTTT
TRBV10-2,NA,TRBJ1-2,few,CASRSRADYGYTF,TGCGCCAGCAGGTCCAGGGCGGACTATGGCTACACCTTC
TRBV28,NA,TRBJ1-2,once,CASSLVGGGYGYTF,TGTGCCAGCAGTTTAGTCGGGGGAGGGTATGGCTACACCTTC
TRBV4-3,NA,TRBJ2-5,NA,CASSQDWAGQETQYF,TGCGCCAGCAGCCAAGACTGGGCGGGGCAAGAGACCCAGTACTTC
TRBV10-2,TRBD1,TRBJ2-1,few,CASRAAGGVERHEQFF,TGCGCCAGCAGAGCTGCAGGGGGCGTGGAGAGACATGAGCAGTTCTTC
TRBV12-5,NA,TRBJ1-6,NA,CASGLGQYNSPLHF,TGTGCTAGTGGTTTGGGACAGTATAATTCACCCCTCCACTTT
TRBV29-1,TRBD1,TRBJ1-1,NA,CSVAGTGLNHF,TGCAGCGTTGCGGGGACAGGGCTCAACCACTTT
TRBV5-6,TRBD2,TRBJ2-1,NA,CASSLRLAGATLIF,TGTGCCAGCAGCTTGAGGCTAGCGGGGGCCACATTGATCTTC
TRBV5-6,NA,TRBJ1-1,NA,CASSPGHSGGAEAFF,TGTGCCAGCAGCCCCGGACATTCGGGTGGTGCTGAAGCTTTCTTT
TRBV29-1,TRBD2,TRBJ2-5,NA,CSVERGGPQETQYF,TGCAGCGTTGAACGGGGGGGACCCCAAGAGACCCAGTACTTC
TRBV15,TRBD1,TRBJ1-2,NA,CATSREDRGTFYGYTF,TGTGCCACCAGCAGAGAGGACAGGGGTACTTTCTATGGCTACACCTTC
TRBV10-2,NA,TRBJ1-2,NA,CASSEGGYDGYTF,TGCGCCAGCAGTGAGGGGGGGTACGATGGCTACACCTTC
TRBV10-3,TRBD1,TRBJ1-2,NA,CAINRQGHGYTF,TGTGCCATCAATCGACAGGGCCACGGCTACACCTTC
TRBV5-8,TRBD1,TRBJ2-3,few,CASSFEYRGTDTQYF,TGTGCCAGCAGCTTTGAGTACAGGGGGACAGATACGCAGTATTTT
TRBV5-1,TRBD1,TRBJ1-6,NA,CASSFDRDTYNSPLHF,TGCGCCAGCAGCTTCGACAGGGACACCTATAATTCACCCCTCCACTTT
TRBV19,NA,TRBJ2-1,NA,CASSIAKSEQFF,TGTGCCAGTAGTATTGCTAAGAGTGAGCAGTTCTTC
TRBV27,NA,TRBJ2-4,few,CASSTWAKNIQYF,TGTGCCAGCAGCACTTGGGCCAAAAACATTCAGTACTTC
TRBV5-6,NA,TRBJ1-4,NA,CASSLAQGTEKLFF,TGTGCCAGCAGCTTGGCACAGGGAACCGAAAAACTGTTTTTT
TRBV27,TRBD2,TRBJ2-3,NA,CASRRRGGTDTQYF,TGTGCCAGCAGGCGACGGGGGGGCACAGATACGCAGTATTTT
TRBV5-1,NA,TRBJ1-1,NA,CASSSRGSTEAFF,TGCGCCAGCAGTAGTAGGGGCAGCACTGAAGCTTTCTTT
TRBV15,NA,TRBJ1-4,NA,CATSRQGSEKLFF,TGTGCCACCAGCAGACAGGGATCTGAAAAACTGTTTTTT
TRBV7-9,NA,TRBJ2-7,few,CASSLSGNSYEQYF,TGTGCCAGCAGCTTGTCGGGAAACTCCTACGAGCAGTACTTC
TRBV7-8,TRBD1,TRBJ1-2,NA,CASSPRTGYYGYTF,TGTGCCAGCAGCCCCCGGACAGGCTACTATGGCTACACCTTC
TRBV6-2/TRBV6-3,TRBD2,TRBJ2-1,NA,CASSPRGSGGPEQFF,TGTGCCAGCAGCCCCCGGGGGAGCGGGGGGCCCGAGCAGTTCTTC
TRBV10-2,TRBD1,TRBJ1-3,once,CASSESKGTGGARNTIYF,TGCGCCAGCAGTGAGTCGAAGGGGACAGGGGGCGCGAGAAACACCATATATTTT
TRBV7-2,TRBD2,TRBJ2-5,few,CASSSPGGLGKETQYF,TGTGCCAGCAGCTCCCCGGGGGGACTGGGTAAAGAGACCCAGTACTTC
TRBV4-1,NA,TRBJ1-2,NA,CASSQDGGRGYGYTF,TGCGCCAGCAGCCAAGACGGGGGAAGAGGCTATGGCTACACCTTC
TRBV18,NA,TRBJ2-5,NA,CASSPYPTRVQETQYF,TGTGCCAGCTCACCATATCCCACCAGGGTCCAAGAGACCCAGTACTTC
TRBV7-2,TRBD2,TRBJ2-5,NA,CASSHNLAGGPETQYF,TGTGCCAGCAGCCATAATCTGGCGGGGGGGCCAGAGACCCAGTACTTC
TRBV29-1,NA,TRBJ2-3,NA,CSALRVASTDTQYF,TGCAGCGCTCTCCGGGTAGCTAGCACAGATACGCAGTATTTT
TRBV19,NA,TRBJ1-2,NA,CASSIPDSYGYTF,TGTGCCAGTAGTATACCAGACAGCTATGGCTACACCTTC
TRBV7-9,TRBD1,TRBJ2-7,NA,CASGGTGESYEQYF,TGTGCCAGCGGCGGGACAGGGGAATCCTACGAGCAGTACTTC
TRBV6-6,NA,TRBJ1-5,once,CASSSAIGGWNQPQHF,TGTGCCAGCAGCTCCGCCATCGGGGGGTGGAATCAGCCCCAGCATTTT
TRBV2,NA,TRBJ2-7,few,CASTLTLQPYEQYF,TGTGCCAGCACTCTAACCCTCCAACCGTACGAGCAGTACTTC
TRBV5-8,TRBD2,TRBJ2-3,NA,CATRTSGGAGTTDTQYF,TGTGCCACCCGGACTAGCGGGGGGGCGGGTACGACAGATACGCAGTATTTT
TRBV28,TRBD1,TRBJ2-2,NA,CASSKEIRDRRYTGELFF,TGTGCCAGCTCAAAGGAGATCCGGGACAGGCGGTACACCGGGGAGCTGTTTTTT
TRBV18,NA,TRBJ2-5,once,CASSLNRQETQYF,TGTGCCAGCTCCCTTAACCGGCAAGAGACCCAGTACTTC
TRBV6-5,NA,TRBJ2-7,few,CASSPSGGSIYEQYF,TGTGCCAGCTCGCCGTCTGGGGGCAGCATCTACGAGCAGTACTTC
TRBV3-1/TRBV3-2,NA,TRBJ1-5,NA,CASSLGQSNQPQHF,TGTGCCAGCAGTCTTGGACAGAGCAATCAGCCCCAGCATTTT
TRBV27,TRBD2,TRBJ2-1,NA,CASSPGLAGGIVF,TGTGCCAGCAGTCCAGGACTAGCGGGGGGCATTGTCTTC
TRBV29-1,NA,TRBJ1-2,NA,CSVDRADGYTF,TGCAGCGTTGACAGGGCAGATGGCTACACCTTC